The source of this T cell receptor beta chain is a study of T-cell reconstitution after alpha-beta-depleted transplantation in children. The TCRbeta library was prepared with unique molecular identifiers. MiXCR, applied by TCRdb to the PCR reads, yields one record per CDR3 protein. This repertoire shows about 640,000 distinct CDR3 sequences, around 13% found once; its top ten account for 2% to 2.5%. Deletions cut 1 base from V and 0 bases from J, with 12 bases between. The CDR3 covers 16 residues. Germline loops: CDR1 SGHTA, CDR2 FQGTGA. The study's findings and limits: T-cell numbers and diversity one year post-transplant derived largely from freshly generated T cells. Certain patients had high TCRbeta diversity at day 60, and it came from recipient T cells and thymic progenitors that survived. Several hundred rapidly expanded clones from non-depleted graft cells reportedly supplied alpha-beta T cells about two months post-transplant.

Comment on this clonotype: Antigen unknown.

The rearrangement joins TRBV7-3 to TRBJ1-1, with no clear D. The origin of this receptor is a male patient between 10 and 17 years old who had a stem cell transplant for acute myeloid leukemia, so the T cells may come from the graft donor. The sample in question was PBMCs, mostly from graft donor cells, obtained 360 days after TCRalphabeta/CD19-depleted stem cell transplant. The CDR3 spells CASSLNRGGLNTEAFF. For the CDR3, the DNA is TGTGCCAGCAGCTTAAATCGGGGAGGCCTGAACACTGAAGCTTTCTTT.